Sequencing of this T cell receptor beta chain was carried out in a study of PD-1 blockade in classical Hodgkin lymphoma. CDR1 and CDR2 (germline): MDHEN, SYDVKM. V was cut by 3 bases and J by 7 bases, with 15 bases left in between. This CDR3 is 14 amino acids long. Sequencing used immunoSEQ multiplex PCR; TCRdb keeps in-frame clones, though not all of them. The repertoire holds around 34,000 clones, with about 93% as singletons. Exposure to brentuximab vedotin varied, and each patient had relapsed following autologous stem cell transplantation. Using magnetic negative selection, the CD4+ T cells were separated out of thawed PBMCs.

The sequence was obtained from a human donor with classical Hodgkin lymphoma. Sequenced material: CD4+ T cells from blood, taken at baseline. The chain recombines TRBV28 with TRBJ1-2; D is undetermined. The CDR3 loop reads CASSLRQLQGGYTF. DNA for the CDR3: TGTGCCAGCAGTTTGAGGCAGCTTCAAGGTGGCTACACCTTC.